The T cell receptor (beta chain) under discussion was sequenced for a study of radiotherapy plus CTLA-4 blockade in lung cancer. CDR3 length: 11 amino acids. Germline V gene data show CDR1 as GTSNPN and CDR2 as SVGIG (reference sequence). The V and J ends lost 2 bases and 9 bases respectively, with 9 bases between them. Libraries were prepared by immunoSEQ multiplex PCR; TCRdb keeps only in-frame clonotypes and omits some of them. Found here are fewer than 95,000 clones, 83% of them singletons; the top ten hold more than 0.75%. The sequence was collected from a human donor with non-small cell lung cancer who had stable disease on radiotherapy plus ipilimumab. The input for sequencing was peripheral blood, taken from a patient treated with radiotherapy plus ipilimumab. The rearrangement joins TRBV30 to TRBJ2-3; the D gene is possibly TRBD1 (5 bases). The CDR3 DNA sequence: TGTGCCTGGAGTAGCAGGGAAACGCAGTATTTT. Residues: CAWSSRETQYF.